This T cell receptor (beta chain) was captured by sequencing in a study of PD-L1 blockade in urothelial cancer. On the study more broadly: Researchers looked at the blood 3 weeks (second dose) and 6 weeks after treatment began. Blood samples had a median of around 140,000 T cells, some 83,000 unique TCRs, and clonality approximately 0.085.

The study, taken as a whole, reports: Tumor-associated clones in the blood of durable-benefit patients grew more at 3 weeks.

Sample numbers ranged from 1 to 8 per patient, encompassing pretreatment and on-treatment collections. Produced via immunoSEQ multiplex PCR; TCRdb's table is partial and in-frame only. The profile covers under 40,000 clones, with around 88% appearing a single time and about 2% taken by the ten largest. This clone was recorded once. Its antigen is undetermined. Trimming pared 5 bases from V and 0 bases from J, leaving 8 bases between. This CDR3 contains 15 residues. CDR1 and CDR2 (germline): SGHVS, FNYEAQ. The genes are TRBV7-6 and TRBJ2-6; D remains ambiguous. Specimen: PBMCs, collected around atezolizumab (anti-PD-L1) treatment. The receptor comes from a man aged 60 to 75 with urothelial cancer. CDR3: CASSRPGSGANVLTF. DNA of the CDR3: TGTGCCAGCAGCCGGCCAGGCTCTGGGGCCAACGTCCTGACTTTC.